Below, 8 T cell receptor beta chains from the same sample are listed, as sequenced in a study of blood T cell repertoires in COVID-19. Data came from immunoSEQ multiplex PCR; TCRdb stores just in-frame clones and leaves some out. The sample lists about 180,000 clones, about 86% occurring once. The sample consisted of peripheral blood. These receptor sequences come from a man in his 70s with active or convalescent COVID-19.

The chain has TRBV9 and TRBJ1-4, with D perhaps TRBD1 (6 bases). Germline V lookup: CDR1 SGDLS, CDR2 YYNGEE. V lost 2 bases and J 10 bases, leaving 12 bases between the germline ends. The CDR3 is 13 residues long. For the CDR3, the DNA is TGTGCCAGCAGCGTGTCAGGGGCCCGAAAACTGTTTTTT. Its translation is CASSVSGARKLFF.

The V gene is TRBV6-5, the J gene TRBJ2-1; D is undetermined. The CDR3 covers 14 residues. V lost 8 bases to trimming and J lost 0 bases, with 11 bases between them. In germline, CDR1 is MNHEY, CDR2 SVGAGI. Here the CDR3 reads CASRSAVSYNEQFF. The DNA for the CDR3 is TGTGCCAGCCGCTCTGCGGTCTCCTACAATGAGCAGTTCTTC.

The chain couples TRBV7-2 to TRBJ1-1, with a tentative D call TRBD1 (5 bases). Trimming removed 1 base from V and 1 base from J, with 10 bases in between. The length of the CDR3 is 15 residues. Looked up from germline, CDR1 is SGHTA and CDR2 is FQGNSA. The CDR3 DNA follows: TGTGCCAGCAGCTTAGGGGGCCCAGGGAACACTGAAGCTTTCTTT. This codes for CASSLGGPGNTEAFF. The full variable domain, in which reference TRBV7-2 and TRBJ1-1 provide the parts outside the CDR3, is GAGVSQSPSNKVTEKGKDVELRCDPISGHTALYWYRQSLGQGLEFLIYFQGNSAPDKSGLPSDRFSAERTGGSVSTLTIQRTQQEDSAVYLCASSLGGPGNTEAFFGQGTRLTVV.

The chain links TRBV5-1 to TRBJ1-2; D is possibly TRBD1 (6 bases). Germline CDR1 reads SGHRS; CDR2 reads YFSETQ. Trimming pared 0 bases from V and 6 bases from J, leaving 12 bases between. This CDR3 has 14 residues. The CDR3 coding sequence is TGCGCCAGCAGCTTGGCTCCTGGGGGCAATGGCTACACCTTC. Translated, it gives CASSLAPGGNGYTF. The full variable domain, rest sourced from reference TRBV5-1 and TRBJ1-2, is KAGVTQTPRYLIKTRGQQVTLSCSPISGHRSVSWYQQTPGQGLQFLFEYFSETQRNKGNFPGRFSGRQFSNSRSEMNVSTLELGDSALYLCASSLAPGGNGYTFGSGTRLTVV.

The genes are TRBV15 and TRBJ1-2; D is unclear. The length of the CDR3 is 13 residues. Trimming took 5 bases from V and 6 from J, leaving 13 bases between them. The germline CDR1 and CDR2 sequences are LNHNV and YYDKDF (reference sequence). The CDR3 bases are TGTGCCACCAGCTGGAACGGGGTAGATGGCTACACCTTC. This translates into CATSWNGVDGYTF.

Here the CDR3 reads CASRPRTGHNQPQHF. The CDR3 DNA is TGTGCCAGTAGACCCCGGACAGGGCACAATCAGCCCCAGCATTTT. The rearrangement links TRBV19 to TRBJ1-5; 8 positions match TRBD1. From germline, CDR1 is LNHDA and CDR2 SQIVND (reference sequence). The trim removed 6 bases at V and 3 bases at J, leaving 7 bases unmatched. The CDR3 consists of 15 residues.

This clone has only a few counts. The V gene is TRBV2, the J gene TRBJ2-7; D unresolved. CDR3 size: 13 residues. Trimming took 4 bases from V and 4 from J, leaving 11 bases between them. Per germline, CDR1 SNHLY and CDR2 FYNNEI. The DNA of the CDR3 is TGTGCCAGCAGTGTAGAAAAACGATACGAGCAGTACTTC. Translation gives CASSVEKRYEQYF.

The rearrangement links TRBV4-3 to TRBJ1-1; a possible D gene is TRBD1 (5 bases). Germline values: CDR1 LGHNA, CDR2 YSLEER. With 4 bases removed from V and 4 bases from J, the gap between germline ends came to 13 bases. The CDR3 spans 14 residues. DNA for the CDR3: TGCGCCAGCAGCCGGGGACGGGGGGGCACTGAAGCTTTCTTT. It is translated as CASSRGRGGTEAFF.